The next 15 T cell receptor beta chains were all read from a single sample in a study of early T cells in non-severe SARS-CoV-2 infection. One entry per CDR3 protein, called by TCRdb with MiXCR from the 5' RACE reads. The sample shows some 80,000 distinct CDR3 sequences, about 5% of them seen only once. The specimen was whole blood, collected at baseline. The receptors originated from an adult who was a healthcare worker with PCR-confirmed SARS-CoV-2 infection or an uninfected control (not recorded which).

At least ten counts were recorded for this clonotype. The V and J genes are TRBV27 and TRBJ2-1, with 10 bases that match TRBD1. Germline CDR1 and CDR2: MNHEY and SMNVEV (reference sequence). The CDR3 has 16 amino acids. The junction had 7 bases not matched to a gene; V was cut back by 5 bases and J by 3 bases. The CDR3 bases are TGTGCCAGCAGTAAGCCGGGACAGGGGAACTACAATGAGCAGTTCTTC. Residues: CASSKPGQGNYNEQFF.

This clonotype showed up just a few times. The genes are TRBV2 and TRBJ2-4, with TRBD1 identical over 7 bases. The germline V gene encodes CDR1 SNHLY and CDR2 FYNNEI. The V gene end was trimmed by 4 bases and the J gene end by 0 bases; junction bases not matched to a gene: 3. The CDR3 extends over 15 amino acids. CDR3 sequence (DNA): TGTGCCAGCAGTGGACAGGGCCTAGCCAAAAACATTCAGTACTTC. It encodes CASSGQGLAKNIQYF.

This clonotype was observed a handful of times. Written as DNA, the CDR3 is TGTGCCAGCAGCGTAGCTTCCCAAGAGACCCAGTACTTC. It codes for CASSVASQETQYF. This sequence joins TRBV9 and TRBJ2-5; D gene unclear. The germline V gene encodes CDR1 SGDLS and CDR2 YYNGEE. The CDR3 spans 13 residues. V was pared by 0 bases and J by 1 base, with 4 bases between.

V and J are TRBV11-2 and TRBJ2-1; D perhaps matches TRBD1 (5 bases). Per the germline V gene, CDR1 is SGHAT and CDR2 is FQNNGV. V was cut by 3 bases and J by 9 bases, with 18 bases left in between. The CDR3 loop spans 15 amino acids. The CDR3 sequence: CASSFGAGPSREQFF. CDR3 in DNA: TGTGCCAGCAGCTTCGGTGCAGGGCCCTCCCGTGAGCAGTTCTTC.

This clonotype occurred a few times. The chain joins TRBV7-9 to TRBJ1-6; D is uncertain. This CDR3 has 11 amino acids. CDR1 is SEHNR and CDR2 is FQNEAQ in the germline V gene (reference sequence). V shed 1 base and J shed 11 bases, with 3 bases lying between them. CDR3 bases: TGTGCCAGCAGCTTAGGTCCACCCCTCCACTTT. This codes for CASSLGPPLHF.

This clonotype was seen at least ten times. This sequence joins TRBV7-2 and TRBJ1-1, with TRBD1 as a possible D gene (6 bases). CDR3 size: 14 residues. Trimming stripped 3 bases from V and 4 bases from J, with 12 bases between. Germline CDR1 is SGHTA and CDR2 is FQGNSA. CDR3 amino acids: CASSFQGTTTEAFF. Here the CDR3 DNA reads TGTGCCAGCAGCTTCCAGGGGACCACCACTGAAGCTTTCTTT.

This clonotype was recorded at least ten times. As DNA, the CDR3 is TGCAGCGTTGAAGAAAGCAGCTATGGCTACACCTTC. Amino acids: CSVEESSYGYTF. The chain has TRBV29-1 and TRBJ1-2; no clear D gene. Deletions cut 0 bases from V and 4 bases from J, with 6 bases between. The CDR3 has 12 amino acids. Per the germline V gene, CDR1 is SQVTM and CDR2 is ANQGSEA.

This clonotype occurred a few times. The chain is built from TRBV29-1 and TRBJ1-4; possibly TRBD1 for D (5 bases). CDR1 is SQVTM, CDR2 ANQGSEA, per germline. CDR3 size: 12 residues. The CDR3 DNA follows: TGCAGTGGGGGGGAGATTCGGGAAAAACTGTTTTTT. It encodes CSGGEIREKLFF.

This clonotype appeared many times. V and J are TRBV4-1 and TRBJ2-6; D is uncertain. Trimming removed 3 bases from V and 0 bases from J, with 12 bases in between. Germline values: CDR1 MGHRA, CDR2 YSYEKL. There are 17 residues in the CDR3. CDR3 coding DNA: TGCGCCAGCAGCCACAATCTCGAGACCTCTGGGGCCAACGTCCTGACTTTC. It specifies CASSHNLETSGANVLTF.

The sample holds many counts of this clonotype. The chain carries TRBV6-5 and TRBJ2-7; D is unclear. The germline gives CDR1 MNHEY, CDR2 SVGAGI. With 6 bases removed from V and 6 bases from J, the gap between germline ends came to 12 bases. The CDR3 has 12 amino acids. CDR3 in amino acids: CASSATRGEQYF. CDR3 DNA: TGTGCCAGCAGCGCCACACGAGGCGAGCAGTACTTC.

As for this clonotype: A much larger clone lies a single base off, so this may be a read error. V and J are TRBV6-1 and TRBJ2-3; D perhaps matches TRBD2 (6 bases). The CDR3 sequence is 17 residues long. Germline CDR1 is MNHNS and CDR2 is SASEGT. CDR3 DNA: TGTGTCAGCAGTGAAATAGTCACAACTAGCCTCACAGATACGCAGTATTTT. Protein sequence: CVSSEIVTTSLTDTQYF.

This clonotype has just a few counts. The rearrangement joins TRBV7-2 to TRBJ2-1; TRBD1 matches at 8 bases. Germline loops: CDR1 SGHTA, CDR2 FQGNSA. This CDR3 comprises 15 residues. Trimming at V came to 4 bases and at J to 0 bases, leaving 2 bases not matched to a gene. CDR3 in amino acids: CASSSGGNSYNEQFF. In DNA, the CDR3 is TGTGCCAGCAGCTCAGGGGGCAACTCCTACAATGAGCAGTTCTTC.

This clonotype has ten or more counts. The chain combines TRBV7-6 with TRBJ2-1; 13 positions agree with TRBD2. The J segment lost 5 bases and the V segment lost 5 bases, leaving 6 bases of the junction unmatched. The germline CDR1 and CDR2 sequences are SGHVS and FNYEAQ. The CDR3 covers 16 residues. CDR3 residues: CASSARLAGGHNEQFF. The CDR3, as DNA: TGTGCCAGCAGCGCACGACTAGCGGGAGGCCACAATGAGCAGTTCTTC.

The chain carries TRBV29-1 and TRBJ2-3, with D perhaps TRBD2 (6 bases). This CDR3 is built from 14 residues. The V and J ends lost 7 bases and 1 base respectively, with 15 bases between them. CDR1 is SQVTM and CDR2 is ANQGSEA in the germline V gene. The CDR3 DNA is TGCAGCGCCTGGAGGGACGGCGGCACAGATACGCAGTATTTT. Translating gives CSAWRDGGTDTQYF.

This clonotype was observed at least ten times. The chain joins TRBV20-1 to TRBJ2-7, with D perhaps being TRBD1 or TRBD2 (5 bases each). Per the germline V gene, CDR1 is DFQATT and CDR2 is SNEGSKA (reference sequence). The CDR3 extends over 15 amino acids. Trimming stripped 6 bases from V and 2 bases from J, with 20 bases between. The CDR3 is CSAPEPGRWTYEQYF. The CDR3 DNA reads TGCAGTGCCCCCGAACCGGGACGTTGGACCTACGAGCAGTACTTC.